These 30 T cell receptor beta chains were sequenced from one sample in a study of blood T cell repertoires in COVID-19. Assay: immunoSEQ multiplex PCR; the TCRdb copy retains only in-frame clones and omits some. Of some 42,000 clones in the sample, 77% were seen once. Sequencing input: peripheral blood. The receptors come from a woman in her 70s with acute or convalescent COVID-19.

The chain recombines TRBV6-1 with TRBJ1-3, with TRBD1 matching over 9 bases. The CDR3 length is 19 residues. With 6 bases clipped from V and 0 bases from J, the junction kept 15 bases outside the gene matches. Germline lookup yields CDR1 MNHNS and CDR2 SASEGT. The CDR3 bases are TGTGCCAGCAGAGAAACAGGGGGCTCTCTATTTAGCTCTGGAAACACCATATATTTT. Protein sequence: CASRETGGSLFSSGNTIYF.

CDR3 in DNA: TGTGCCAGCCGAACTAGCGGCTTATACAATGAGCAGTTCTTC. The encoded protein is CASRTSGLYNEQFF. The V and J genes are TRBV6-5 and TRBJ2-1; 8 nucleotides agree with TRBD2. This CDR3 has 14 amino acids. Germline V gene lookup returns CDR1 MNHEY and CDR2 SVGAGI. J was trimmed by 4 bases and V by 8 bases; bases with no gene match: 7.

The V gene is TRBV7-2, the J gene TRBJ1-5, with 7 bases matching TRBD1. Germline V gene sequence: CDR1 SGHTA, CDR2 FQGNSA. The V and J ends lost 4 bases and 3 bases, in that order; junction bases with no gene match: 3. The CDR3 totals 14 residues. CDR3 protein: CASSSQGNNQPQHF. In nucleotides, the CDR3 is TGTGCCAGCAGCTCACAGGGGAACAATCAGCCCCAGCATTTT.

For the CDR3, the DNA is TGTGCCAGTAGTGTCTCACCGGGACAGGGTGGACGCGAGCAGTACTTC. It specifies CASSVSPGQGGREQYF. The chain links TRBV19 to TRBJ2-7; 9 bases line up with TRBD1. The CDR3 is made up of 16 amino acids. Germline CDR1 LNHDA, CDR2 SQIVND (reference sequence). J was trimmed by 6 bases and V by 5 bases; bases with no gene match: 14.

This clone turned up a few times. The rearrangement joins TRBV10-3 to TRBJ1-2; 10 positions agree with TRBD1. This CDR3 is 15 amino acids long. The J segment lost 2 bases and the V segment lost 4 bases, leaving 4 bases of the junction unmatched. Per germline, CDR1 ENHRY and CDR2 SYGVKD. CDR3 amino acids: CAISVTGGENYGYTF. The DNA for the CDR3 is TGTGCCATCAGTGTGACAGGGGGCGAAAACTATGGCTACACCTTC.

The chain links TRBV30 to TRBJ1-2, with D unresolved. Germline V gene data show CDR1 as GTSNPN and CDR2 as SVGIG (reference sequence). V shed 3 bases and J shed 0 bases, with 8 bases lying between them. The CDR3 sequence is 13 residues long. The CDR3: CAWSPTANYGYTF. CDR3 sequence (DNA): TGTGCCTGGAGCCCTACTGCTAACTATGGCTACACCTTC. Variable domain in full (rest from reference TRBV30 and TRBJ1-2): SQTIHQWPATLVQPVGSPLSLECTVEGTSNPNLYWYRQAAGRGLQLLFYSVGIGQISSEVPQNLSASRPQDRQFILSSKKLLLSDSGFYLCAWSPTANYGYTFGSGTRLTVV.

This clone was seen just once. As DNA, the CDR3 is TGTGCCAGCAGCGTAGGAGTGGACACTGAAGCTTTCTTT. Residues: CASSVGVDTEAFF. The chain links TRBV9 to TRBJ1-1; D gene uncertain. This CDR3 is built from 13 residues. Looked up from germline, CDR1 is SGDLS and CDR2 is YYNGEE. V was clipped by 0 bases and J by 3 bases, with 6 bases between them.

The V and J genes are TRBV5-1 and TRBJ2-2; 8 positions match TRBD2. The junction had 7 bases not matched to a gene; V was cut back by 6 bases and J by 6 bases. Germline V CDR1 and CDR2: SGHRS, YFSETQ. The CDR3 has 14 residues. Here the CDR3 reads CASTPGGGSGELFF. The CDR3 DNA reads TGCGCCAGCACACCGGGAGGGGGTTCCGGGGAGCTGTTTTTT.

A few counts support this clone. The CDR3 region has the DNA TGTGCCAGTTCACCTAGGGTCAGGGGAGGGAACAATCAGCCCCAGCATTTT. This gives the protein CASSPRVRGGNNQPQHF. This chain joins TRBV19 and TRBJ1-5, with a tentative D call TRBD1 (6 bases). CDR3 length equals 17 residues. V was clipped by 8 bases and J by 3 bases, with 23 bases between them. Germline CDR1 and CDR2: LNHDA and SQIVND (reference sequence). Looking up the rest from reference TRBV19 and TRBJ1-5 gives the full variable domain: DGGITQSPKYLFRKEGQNVTLSCEQNLNHDAMYWYRQDPGQGLRLIYYSQIVNDFQKGDIAEGYSVSREKKESFPLTVTSAQKNPTAFYLCASSPRVRGGNNQPQHFGDGTRLSIL.

V gene TRBV28 combines with J gene TRBJ2-7; 7 bases align to TRBD2. The CDR3 is 16 amino acids. The germline CDR1 and CDR2 sequences are MDHEN and SYDVKM. V trimming: 3 bases; J trimming: 0 bases; junction bases outside the gene matches: 8. Here the CDR3 DNA reads TGTGCCAGCAGTTTTAGTTTGACTAGCCTCTCCTACGAGCAGTACTTC. It specifies CASSFSLTSLSYEQYF.

The rearrangement uses TRBV5-1 and TRBJ1-2; D may be TRBD1 (6 bases). Trimming left V 0 bases short and J 6 bases short, with 12 bases between. Germline assignment: CDR1 SGHRS and CDR2 YFSETQ. The length of the CDR3 is 14 residues. The CDR3 DNA sequence: TGCGCCAGCAGCTTGGATTTACAGGGTCATGGCTACACCTTC. Translating gives CASSLDLQGHGYTF.

The rearrangement links TRBV19 to TRBJ1-2, with D maybe TRBD1 (5 bases). Germline V lookup: CDR1 LNHDA, CDR2 SQIVND (reference sequence). The CDR3 runs 13 residues. Trimming removed 7 bases from V and 4 bases from J, with 13 bases in between. CDR3 sequence reads: CASKEGQVYGYTF. In DNA form, the CDR3 reads TGTGCCAGTAAGGAGGGGCAAGTCTATGGCTACACCTTC.

The chain carries TRBV10-2 and TRBJ1-5; D gene unclear. The CDR3 is 13 residues long. Germline values: CDR1 WSHSY, CDR2 SAAADI. Trimming left V 2 bases short and J 4 bases short, with 6 bases between. CDR3 sequence reads: CASSEELNQPQHF. CDR3 coding DNA: TGCGCCAGCAGTGAGGAGTTAAATCAGCCCCAGCATTTT.

The rearrangement links TRBV6-6 to TRBJ2-1; the D is unclear. CDR1 and CDR2 (germline): MNHNY, SVGAGI (reference sequence). This CDR3 has 11 amino acids. V was shortened by 7 bases and J by 9 bases, with 10 bases between the two germline ends. The CDR3 sequence: CASTPSSEQFF. The CDR3 DNA follows: TGTGCCAGCACCCCAAGTAGTGAGCAGTTCTTC.

This chain connects TRBV11-2 to TRBJ2-1, with 7 bases identical to TRBD1. V shed 5 bases, J shed 0 bases, and the junction held 7 bases outside the gene matches. CDR1 SGHAT and CDR2 FQNNGV come from the germline V gene. The CDR3 has 16 amino acids. The DNA of the CDR3 is TGTGCCAGCAGCCCAAGGACAGGCGACTCCTACAATGAGCAGTTCTTC. As protein: CASSPRTGDSYNEQFF. Filled out from reference TRBV11-2 and TRBJ2-1, the complete variable domain reads EAGVAQSPRYKIIEKRQSVAFWCNPISGHATLYWYQQILGQGPKLLIQFQNNGVVDDSQLPKDRFSAERLKGVDSTLKIQPAKLEDSAVYLCASSPRTGDSYNEQFFGPGTRLTVL.

The rearrangement links TRBV11-3 to TRBJ2-1; D possibly corresponds to TRBD2 (6 bases). The CDR3 totals 11 residues. Germline values: CDR1 SGHNT, CDR2 YENEEA. V was trimmed by 6 bases and J by 8 bases, leaving 8 bases between them. In DNA, the CDR3 is TGTGCCAGCAGTTCGGGAGATGAGCAGTTCTTC. This encodes CASSSGDEQFF.

The gene calls are TRBV2 and TRBJ2-2; a weak D match, TRBD2 (6 bases). Trimming left V 6 bases short and J 7 bases short, with 9 bases between. Per the germline V gene, CDR1 is SNHLY and CDR2 is FYNNEI. The CDR3 is 12 residues long. CDR3: CASSGLSGELFF. The DNA of the CDR3 is TGTGCCAGCAGCGGACTAAGCGGGGAGCTGTTTTTT.

The sample holds a few counts of this clone. The chain uses TRBV11-1 and TRBJ2-7; 9 bases map to TRBD1. Germline lookup yields CDR1 SGHAT and CDR2 FQDESV (reference sequence). The CDR3 totals 13 residues. With V trimmed by 3 bases and J by 5 bases, 2 bases remained unmatched. The DNA of the CDR3 is TGTGCCAGCAGCTTCGGACAGGGGAACGAGCAGTACTTC. As protein: CASSFGQGNEQYF.

The chain employs TRBV4-2 and TRBJ1-1; TRBD1 aligns across 8 bases. The CDR3 totals 15 residues. Germline V gene lookup returns CDR1 LGHNA and CDR2 YNFKEQ. Trimming cost V 2 bases and J 0 bases; bases outside gene matches: 2. DNA of the CDR3: TGTGCCAGCAGCCAACCGGGACAGGTGAACACTGAAGCTTTCTTT. This encodes CASSQPGQVNTEAFF.

The rearrangement uses TRBV4-2 and TRBJ2-2, with 13 bases matching TRBD2. CDR1 and CDR2 from the germline V gene are LGHNA and YNFKEQ. The V segment lost 4 bases and the J segment 6 bases; nucleotides outside the gene matches: 8. The CDR3 covers 17 residues. CDR3 DNA: TGTGCCAGCAGCCGGGGCATCGGGACTAGCGGGGCCGGGGAGCTGTTTTTT. Encoded protein: CASSRGIGTSGAGELFF.

The genes are TRBV7-9 and TRBJ1-3; the D gene is possibly TRBD1 (5 bases). CDR1 is SEHNR, CDR2 FQNEAQ, per germline (reference sequence). Trimming took 4 bases from V and 0 from J, leaving 16 bases between them. The CDR3 sequence is 17 residues long. CDR3 sequence reads: CASSSSGVTFSGNTIYF. CDR3 DNA sequence: TGTGCCAGCAGCTCTTCGGGGGTGACGTTCTCTGGAAACACCATATATTTT.

This clone occurred a few times. This chain connects TRBV19 to TRBJ1-4; 8 bases fit TRBD1. Germline lookup yields CDR1 LNHDA and CDR2 SQIVND (reference sequence). This CDR3 spans 20 amino acids. The trim removed 2 bases at V and 0 bases at J, leaving 14 bases unmatched. CDR3 region: CASSISSGTGLVATNEKLFF. The CDR3 DNA is TGTGCCAGTAGTATATCTTCCGGGACAGGCCTCGTTGCAACTAATGAAAAACTGTTTTTT.

The chain has TRBV20-1 and TRBJ2-2, with a possible D match to TRBD1 (5 bases). CDR1 and CDR2 (germline): DFQATT, SNEGSKA (reference sequence). This CDR3 contains 15 residues. V was trimmed by 3 bases and J by 4 bases, leaving 15 bases between them. Here the CDR3 DNA reads TGCAGTGCTAGTACATCAGGGTTGGGCACCGGGGAGCTGTTTTTT. Translated, it gives CSASTSGLGTGELFF.

The rearrangement joins TRBV7-3 to TRBJ1-1; D is unresolved. Germline-derived CDR1 and CDR2 are SGHTA and FQGTGA. V lost 1 base to trimming and J lost 1 base, with 7 bases between them. The CDR3 is made up of 14 amino acids. The CDR3 DNA follows: TGTGCCAGCAGCTTAAATGGGCAGAACACTGAAGCTTTCTTT. Amino acid sequence: CASSLNGQNTEAFF.

The sample holds many counts of this clone. V is TRBV2 and J is TRBJ1-2; TRBD1 matches 10 bases. Germline V lookup: CDR1 SNHLY, CDR2 FYNNEI. There are 15 residues in the CDR3. Trimming removed 6 bases from V and 1 base from J; junction bases left unmatched: 5. Here the CDR3 DNA reads TGTGCCAGCAGGAGAGGACAGGGGGTTAACTATGGCTACACCTTC. It yields the protein CASRRGQGVNYGYTF.

V usage is TRBV28 and J usage is TRBJ2-3; tentative D call: TRBD2 (6 bases). This CDR3 region has 17 residues. Germline V gives CDR1 MDHEN, CDR2 SYDVKM. The V gene lost 2 bases and the J gene lost 2 bases, with 17 bases spanning the gap. CDR3: CASSLPLYAGSTDTQYF. CDR3 bases: TGTGCCAGCAGTTTACCCTTGTATGCGGGATCCACAGATACGCAGTATTTT.

The rearrangement links TRBV2 to TRBJ2-7, with D possibly matching TRBD2 (6 bases). Trimming stripped 6 bases from V and 5 bases from J, with 20 bases between. CDR3 length equals 15 residues. CDR1 and CDR2 from the germline V gene are SNHLY and FYNNEI. CDR3 sequence reads: CASREGWPLGNEQYF. In DNA, the CDR3 is TGTGCCAGCAGGGAGGGTTGGCCCTTGGGAAACGAGCAGTACTTC.

This clone was seen a handful of times. The rearrangement joins TRBV30 to TRBJ2-7; 7 bases agree with TRBD1. CDR3 size: 11 residues. V lost 5 bases to trimming and J lost 4 bases; unmatched junction nucleotides: 2. Germline V gene lookup returns CDR1 GTSNPN and CDR2 SVGIG (reference sequence). Here the CDR3 DNA reads TGTGCCTGGGGGGGACAGTACGAGCAGTACTTC. Translated: CAWGGQYEQYF.

In this sample, this clone turned up once. The J gene is TRBJ2-3, the V gene TRBV27; 9 nucleotides agree with TRBD2. V lost 3 bases, J lost 3 bases, and 10 bases stayed unmatched. From germline, CDR1 is MNHEY and CDR2 SMNVEV (reference sequence). This CDR3 region has 17 residues. CDR3 sequence (DNA): TGTGCCAGCAGTTTCCGGCGGGAGGGCCGAGGTACAGATACGCAGTATTTT. Translation: CASSFRREGRGTDTQYF.

The chain is built from TRBV7-2 and TRBJ2-7, with 8 nucleotides matching TRBD2. Germline V gene sequence: CDR1 SGHTA, CDR2 FQGNSA. V dropped 5 bases and J dropped 2; count of bases not matched to a gene: 5. The CDR3 consists of 14 residues. The CDR3 region has the DNA TGTGCCAGCAGCCGGGAGGGAGTCCCCTACGAGCAGTACTTC. It codes for CASSREGVPYEQYF.